This T cell receptor beta chain came from a study of cytomegalovirus exposure and HLA in healthy donors. PCR amplification relied on 60 Vbeta primers (plus 13 Jbeta primers). Using immunoSEQ multiplex PCR, the repertoire was profiled, and TCRdb retains in-frame clones only, with some absent. This table has around 69,000 clones, 65% to 75% appearing once. The germline CDR1 and CDR2 sequences are MDHEN and SYDVKM. CDR3 size: 16 residues. J was trimmed by 3 bases and V by 6 bases; bases with no gene match: 13. This receptor was taken from a middle-aged man in good health and CMV-seropositive. The chain employs TRBV28 and TRBJ2-7; 8 nucleotides agree with TRBD1. Sequencing was performed on PBMCs. CDR3 nucleotides: TGTGCCAGCAGCGGATACAGGGGGATGTTGGGCTACGAGCAGTACTTC. Residues: CASSGYRGMLGYEQYF.